The 27 T cell receptor beta chains reported below all come from one sample, sequenced in a study of blood T cells in healthy people across ages. Together with a sample-barcoded 5' primer, a J-beta primer mix was included in a second PCR lasting roughly 6 to 12 cycles. TCRdb fed the 5' RACE reads into MiXCR, producing one record per CDR3 protein. Altogether over 1,300,000 distinct CDR3 sequences are present, approximately 59% being singletons, with the ten largest covering 5% to 7%. Sequenced material: blood. The source is a man between 18 and 29 years old in good health.

J is TRBJ2-5 and V is TRBV6-6; D possibly corresponds to TRBD1 (5 bases). The DNA matches TRBJ2-7 better at its end, which makes the J call doubtful. Germline values: CDR1 MNHNY, CDR2 SVGAGI (reference sequence). The CDR3 length is 12 residues. The CDR3 sequence is CASDTGDYEQYF. As DNA, the CDR3 is TGTGCCAGCGACACAGGCGATTACGAGCAGTACTTC.

This clonotype was observed a handful of times. The chain is built from TRBV5-1 and TRBJ2-5; D could derive from TRBD1 or TRBD2 (5 bases each). The CDR3 sequence is 15 residues long. Germline CDR1 is SGHRS and CDR2 is YFSETQ. Trimming pared 0 bases from V and 5 bases from J, leaving 14 bases between. CDR3 loop: CASSLVGTPGETQYF. DNA for the CDR3: TGCGCCAGCAGCTTGGTTGGGACGCCAGGGGAGACCCAGTACTTC.

This clonotype was detected only a few times. This rearrangement joins TRBV12-3 or TRBV12-4 to TRBJ2-5; a weak D match, TRBD2 (5 bases). The ends were cut back, 3 bases at V and 5 bases at J, with 16 bases in the middle. The CDR3 totals 15 residues. The CDR3 DNA sequence: TGTGCCAGCAGTTTTTATGGGGATTCGGGGGAGACCCAGTACTTC. Translation: CASSFYGDSGETQYF.

The V and J genes are TRBV7-9 and TRBJ1-5; TRBD1 is a possible D gene (5 bases). The CDR3 loop spans 15 amino acids. Germline V lookup: CDR1 SEHNR, CDR2 FQNEAQ (reference sequence). The germline V and J ends were trimmed by 5 bases and 4 bases, with 15 bases remaining between them. The CDR3 region has the DNA TGTGCCAGCAGCACCTCCGGGACCGATAATCAGCCCCAGCATTTT. The encoded protein is CASSTSGTDNQPQHF. Complete variable domain (other parts from reference TRBV7-9 and TRBJ1-5): DTGVSQNPRHKITKRGQNVTFRCDPISEHNRLYWYRQTLGQGPEFLTYFQNEAQLEKSRLLSDRFSAERPKGSFSTLEIQRTEQGDSAMYLCASSTSGTDNQPQHFGDGTRLSIL.

The rearrangement links TRBV29-1 to TRBJ2-3, with 12 positions matching TRBD2. The CDR3 consists of 14 residues. Looked up from germline, CDR1 is SQVTM and CDR2 is ANQGSEA. V shed 5 bases, J shed 8 bases, and the junction held 8 bases outside the gene matches. The CDR3 spells CSVRGLAGQGTQYF. The DNA of the CDR3 is TGCAGCGTTCGGGGACTAGCGGGCCAGGGTACGCAGTATTTT.

This chain joins TRBV5-1 and TRBJ1-2; D is uncertain. V lost 4 bases to trimming and J lost 5 bases, with 15 bases between them. CDR3 length: 14 residues. Germline CDR1 is SGHRS and CDR2 is YFSETQ. CDR3 protein: CASSVTRKEYGYTF. The CDR3 DNA sequence: TGCGCCAGCAGCGTGACACGGAAAGAATATGGCTACACCTTC.

This clonotype was counted between two and nine times. In DNA, the CDR3 is TGCAGTGCTAGAGTGGCGGGGAATTCACCCCTCCACTTT. As protein: CSARVAGNSPLHF. The chain combines TRBV20-1 with TRBJ1-6; D not certain. This CDR3 region has 13 residues. V was shortened by 1 base and J by 7 bases, with 8 bases between the two germline ends. Looked up from germline, CDR1 is DFQATT and CDR2 is SNEGSKA (reference sequence).

The rearrangement joins TRBV20-1 to TRBJ1-6; D is uncertain. The germline V gene encodes CDR1 DFQATT and CDR2 SNEGSKA (reference sequence). The CDR3 sequence is 17 residues long. Trimming took off 6 bases at V and 3 bases at J, with 21 bases between the two ends. CDR3 nucleotides: TGCAGTGCCGGCGTTGGAACGGGTTCATACTATAATTCACCCCTCCACTTT. This encodes CSAGVGTGSYYNSPLHF.

This clonotype appeared a few times. The CDR3 nucleotides read TGTGCCAGCAGTTACGCCGGCAGTTACAATGAGCAGTTCTTC. This encodes CASSYAGSYNEQFF. This chain joins TRBV6-2 or TRBV6-3 and TRBJ2-1; D uncertain. V dropped 2 bases and J dropped 4 bases, with 9 bases sitting between them. Looked up from germline, CDR1 is MNHEY and CDR2 is SVGEGT. The length of the CDR3 is 14 residues.

The chain carries TRBV20-1 and TRBJ2-3, with TRBD2 identical over 10 bases. V lost 5 bases, J lost 4 bases, and 6 bases stayed unmatched. The CDR3 has 14 residues. Germline values: CDR1 DFQATT, CDR2 SNEGSKA (reference sequence). The CDR3 DNA sequence: TGCAGTGCTCGGGAGGGACTAGCGCCAGATACGCAGTATTTT. Residues: CSAREGLAPDTQYF.

This clonotype was counted a few times. The CDR3 bases are TGCAGTGCTAGAGATCGCAGCGGGGGGGCCTACAATGAGCAGTTCTTC. Translated, it gives CSARDRSGGAYNEQFF. The V and J genes are TRBV20-1 and TRBJ2-1; TRBD2 matches at 10 bases. With 0 bases clipped from V and 2 bases from J, the junction kept 4 bases outside the gene matches. The germline V gene encodes CDR1 DFQATT and CDR2 SNEGSKA (reference sequence). The CDR3 has 16 residues.

This clonotype has just a few counts. The CDR3 nucleotides are TGCAGCGTTGGGGCCGAGGGATATGGGGATACGCAGTATTTT. Its translation: CSVGAEGYGDTQYF. The chain links TRBV29-1 to TRBJ2-3, with D possibly being TRBD2 (5 bases). Germline V CDR1 and CDR2: SQVTM, ANQGSEA. Trimming took 4 bases from V and 6 from J, leaving 17 bases between them. The CDR3 sequence is 14 residues long.

The chain is built from TRBV28 and TRBJ2-3, with D tentatively TRBD2 (7 bases). Germline CDR1 reads MDHEN; CDR2 reads SYDVKM. Trimming removed 1 base at V and 14 bases at J, with 16 bases between. This CDR3 has 13 amino acids. CDR3 residues: CASSLSTGGVSYF. For the CDR3, the DNA is TGTGCCAGCAGTTTATCGACGGGGGGCGTTTCGTATTTT.

The sample holds a few counts of this clonotype. The rearrangement links TRBV4-3 to TRBJ2-7; D ambiguous. The V gene lost 1 base and the J gene lost 2 bases, with 9 bases spanning the gap. The CDR3 has 14 amino acids. Germline V gene sequence: CDR1 LGHNA, CDR2 YSLEER. The chain's CDR3 is CASSQVTPPYEQYF. CDR3 bases: TGCGCCAGCAGCCAAGTAACCCCTCCCTACGAGCAGTACTTC.

This clonotype was observed a single time. This chain uses TRBV6-2 or TRBV6-3 with TRBJ1-5; D is ambiguous. The CDR3 loop spans 15 amino acids. Between the trimmed V and J ends, which lost 5 bases and 4 bases, there was a span of 15 bases. Germline CDR1 is MNHEY and CDR2 is SVGEGT. CDR3 loop: CASSLGFRLNQPQHF. The CDR3 DNA sequence: TGTGCCAGCAGTCTCGGCTTTCGATTAAATCAGCCCCAGCATTTT.

The CDR3 loop reads CASTEIAGLGTGELFF. The CDR3 nucleotides read TGCGCCAGCACCGAAATAGCGGGGCTCGGCACCGGGGAGCTGTTTTTT. The chain has TRBV4-3 and TRBJ2-2; 8 bases align to TRBD2. Losses at the gene ends were 7 bases for V and 4 bases for J; bases not matched to a gene: 11. This CDR3 is 16 amino acids long. Per the germline V gene, CDR1 is LGHNA and CDR2 is YSLEER.

The chain is built from TRBV11-2 and TRBJ2-1; D is unresolved. The CDR3 covers 13 residues. Trimming stripped 0 bases from V and 10 bases from J, with 10 bases between. CDR1 SGHAT and CDR2 FQNNGV come from the germline V gene. The CDR3 loop reads CASSLDRRAEQFF. The CDR3 DNA reads TGTGCCAGCAGCTTAGATCGACGGGCAGAGCAGTTCTTC. Complete variable domain (other parts from reference TRBV11-2 and TRBJ2-1): EAGVAQSPRYKIIEKRQSVAFWCNPISGHATLYWYQQILGQGPKLLIQFQNNGVVDDSQLPKDRFSAERLKGVDSTLKIQPAKLEDSAVYLCASSLDRRAEQFFGPGTRLTVL.

The chain couples TRBV20-1 to TRBJ1-1; the D is unclear. CDR1 and CDR2 from the germline V gene are DFQATT and SNEGSKA (reference sequence). Trimming shortened V by 3 bases and J by 2 bases, and 25 bases separated the two germline ends. The CDR3 runs to 18 residues. CDR3 protein: CSASGFGKSRPTNTEAFF. The CDR3 region has the DNA TGCAGTGCTAGTGGATTTGGGAAATCGCGGCCGACTAACACTGAAGCTTTCTTT.

The CDR3 reads CASSTFDMNTEAFF. DNA for the CDR3: TGTGCCAGTAGTACCTTCGACATGAACACTGAAGCTTTCTTT. The J gene is TRBJ1-1, the V gene TRBV19; D is unresolved. Trimming stripped 4 bases from V and 0 bases from J, with 9 bases between. Germline V gene sequence: CDR1 LNHDA, CDR2 SQIVND (reference sequence). The CDR3 runs to 14 residues.

V usage is TRBV25-1 and J usage is TRBJ1-1; D unresolved. The germline V gene has CDR1 MGHDK and CDR2 SYGVNS. CDR3 length equals 13 residues. The germline V and J ends were trimmed by 3 bases and 10 bases, with 15 bases remaining between them. CDR3 sequence reads: CASSDRMRGGAFF. As DNA, the CDR3 is TGTGCCAGCAGTGATAGGATGCGGGGTGGAGCTTTCTTT.

With regard to this clonotype: Compared with germline, one end of the junction differs, possibly owing to a read error. The rearrangement uses TRBV5-1 and TRBJ1-2; D is unclear. The CDR3 sequence is 14 residues long. Germline CDR1 SGHRS, CDR2 YFSETQ. The CDR3 DNA reads TGCGCCAGCAGCTTGGAGACACCTAACTATGGCTGCACCTTC. Its translation is CASSLETPNYGCTF.

The chain recombines TRBV21-1 with TRBJ2-7. TRBV21-1 is described as a pseudogene. The CDR3 has 13 residues. CDR3 coding DNA: TGTGCCAACAGGGACAGGGGGTCCTACGAGCAGTACTTC. Its translation: CANRDRGSYEQYF.

The chain recombines TRBV7-9 with TRBJ2-3; weak D call: TRBD2 (5 bases). The V end was cut by 2 bases, the J end by 6 bases, with 9 bases between. CDR1 is SEHNR and CDR2 is FQNEAQ in the germline V gene (reference sequence). The CDR3 extends over 13 amino acids. The CDR3 is CASSLSEEDTQYF. The CDR3 DNA is TGTGCCAGCAGCTTATCGGAGGAGGATACGCAGTATTTT.

The sample holds one count of this clonotype. The CDR3 DNA reads TGTGCCAGCAGTGAAGGTGGAGGGGTGGGAGATACGCAGTATTTT. Its protein is CASSEGGGVGDTQYF. This chain uses TRBV6-1 with TRBJ2-3, with D tentatively TRBD2 (6 bases). The V end lost 1 base, the J end lost 5 bases, and 13 bases lay between the germline ends. Germline V CDR1 and CDR2: MNHNS, SASEGT. The CDR3 loop spans 15 amino acids.

The rearrangement links TRBV28 to TRBJ2-7; perhaps D is TRBD1 or TRBD2 (6 bases each). There are 15 residues in the CDR3. V shed 2 bases and J shed 3 bases, with 14 bases lying between them. CDR1 is MDHEN and CDR2 is SYDVKM in the germline V gene. The CDR3 is CASSLAWGADYEQYF. In DNA, the CDR3 is TGTGCCAGCAGTTTAGCCTGGGGGGCAGACTACGAGCAGTACTTC.

This rearrangement joins TRBV5-6 to TRBJ2-1, with 9 bases that match TRBD2. Germline V gene data show CDR1 as SGHDT and CDR2 as YYEEEE. The V segment lost 3 bases and the J segment 5 bases; nucleotides outside the gene matches: 9. CDR3 length: 16 residues. CDR3 coding DNA: TGTGCCAGCAGCTCTATCTTTAGCGGGAGACACAATGAGCAGTTCTTC. Its translation is CASSSIFSGRHNEQFF.

The chain combines TRBV20-1 with TRBJ1-5; D might be TRBD1 (6 bases). V dropped 0 bases and J dropped 3 bases, with 24 bases sitting between them. Per the germline V gene, CDR1 is DFQATT and CDR2 is SNEGSKA (reference sequence). The length of the CDR3 is 19 residues. The CDR3 DNA is TGCAGTGCTAGAGATCTGGCGTTAGGGGGAAACAGGGTCAATCAGCCCCAGCATTTT. It codes for CSARDLALGGNRVNQPQHF.